The 3 T cell receptor beta chains below were found in one sample sequenced in a study of technical replicates of blood from several donors. Clones were sequenced by immunoSEQ multiplex PCR, and TCRdb holds only the in-frame ones, with some missing. This sample has tens of thousands of clones, with approximately 93% found just once. Source material: T cells isolated from PBMCs. These TCRs come from a human donor in good health.

The chain uses TRBV28 and TRBJ2-1, with a tentative D call TRBD1 (5 bases). This CDR3 has 14 residues. Germline V gene lookup returns CDR1 MDHEN and CDR2 SYDVKM. V was clipped by 1 base and J by 6 bases, with 10 bases between them. CDR3 residues: CASSLYQGSNEQFF. The CDR3 region has the DNA TGTGCCAGCAGTTTATACCAGGGTAGCAATGAGCAGTTCTTC.

The chain recombines TRBV15 with TRBJ2-6, with D unresolved. CDR3 size: 18 residues. Germline V gene data show CDR1 as LNHNV and CDR2 as YYDKDF (reference sequence). Trimming removed 0 bases from V and 10 bases from J, with 22 bases in between. The CDR3 DNA is TGTGCCACCAGCAGAGATCTAACAGAGAGATATAGTGATAACGTCCTGACTTTC. Encoded protein: CATSRDLTERYSDNVLTF.

The V gene is TRBV10-3, the J gene TRBJ1-3; D unresolved. V dropped 2 bases and J dropped 0 bases, with 5 bases sitting between them. The germline gives CDR1 ENHRY, CDR2 SYGVKD. This CDR3 has 14 amino acids. The CDR3 DNA reads TGTGCCATCAGTGAGAGAGTCTCTGGAAACACCATATATTTT. Translated: CAISERVSGNTIYF.